The T cell receptor (beta chain) described here comes from a study of OX40 agonist ivuxolimab in advanced cancers. CDR1 and CDR2 (germline): SGDLS, YYNGEE. J gave up 9 bases and V 0 bases, and 3 bases lay outside the gene matches. The CDR3 sequence is 13 residues long. The method was immunoSEQ multiplex PCR; TCRdb's version includes in-frame clones alone and lacks a portion of them. The data contain about 52,000 clones, around 94% of them seen just once; the ten biggest clones take up more than 10%. This clone was found once. The chain recombines TRBV9 with TRBJ2-1; TRBD2 matches at 7 bases. Here the sequenced sample was CD4+ or CD8+ T cells sorted from blood, taken in a trial of the OX40 agonist ivuxolimab. The origin of this receptor is an adult with an advanced solid tumor such as melanoma, head and neck, liver or kidney cancer. The CDR3 reads CASSVETSTEQFF. The CDR3 DNA is TGTGCCAGCAGCGTAGAGACTAGCACTGAGCAGTTCTTC.